This T cell receptor beta chain was sequenced in a study of T-cell memory formation after mild COVID-19. The germline CDR1 and CDR2 sequences are SGDLS and YYNGEE. The V gene end was trimmed by 3 bases and the J gene end by 6 bases; junction bases not matched to a gene: 5. The CDR3 spans 15 residues. TCRdb fed the 5' RACE reads into MiXCR, producing one record per CDR3 protein. Among about 240,000 distinct CDR3 sequences listed, approximately 9% were seen once. The specimen was PBMCs or a T cell subset sorted from them (not recorded which). This chain links TRBV9 with TRBJ2-1; TRBD2 agrees at 11 bases. The sequence was collected from a man aged 18 to 30 who had mild COVID-19 (a few samples of this study predate the infection). Cell type and time point are not known. The DNA of the CDR3 is TGTGCCAGCAGCGAGCCCCTAGCGGGGGGCAATGAGCAGTTCTTC. Translation gives CASSEPLAGGNEQFF.